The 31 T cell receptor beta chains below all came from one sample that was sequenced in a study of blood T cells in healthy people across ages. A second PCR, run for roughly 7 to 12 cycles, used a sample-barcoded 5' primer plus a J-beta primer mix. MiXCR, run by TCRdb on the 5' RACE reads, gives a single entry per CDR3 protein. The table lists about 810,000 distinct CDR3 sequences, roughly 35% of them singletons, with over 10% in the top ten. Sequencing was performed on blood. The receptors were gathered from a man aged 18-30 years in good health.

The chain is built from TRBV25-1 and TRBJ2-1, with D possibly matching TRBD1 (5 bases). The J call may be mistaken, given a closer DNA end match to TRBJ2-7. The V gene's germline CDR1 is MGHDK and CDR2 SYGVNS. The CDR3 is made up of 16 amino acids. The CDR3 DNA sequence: TGTGCCAGCAGTGAATTAGCAGGACACTCCTACAATGAGCAGTACTTC. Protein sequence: CASSELAGHSYNEQYF.

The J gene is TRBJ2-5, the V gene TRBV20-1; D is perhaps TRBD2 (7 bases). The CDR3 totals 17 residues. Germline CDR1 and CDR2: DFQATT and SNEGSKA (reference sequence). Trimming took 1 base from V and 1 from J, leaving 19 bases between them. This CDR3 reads CSARGEGGGHIQETQYF. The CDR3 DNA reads TGCAGTGCTAGAGGAGAGGGGGGGGGCCATATCCAAGAGACCCAGTACTTC.

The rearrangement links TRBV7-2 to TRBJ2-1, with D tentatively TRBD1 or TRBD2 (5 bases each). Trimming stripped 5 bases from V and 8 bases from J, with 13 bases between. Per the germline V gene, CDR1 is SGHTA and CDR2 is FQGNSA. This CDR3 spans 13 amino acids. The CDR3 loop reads CASSPWGSDEQFF. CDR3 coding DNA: TGTGCCAGCAGCCCGTGGGGGTCAGATGAGCAGTTCTTC. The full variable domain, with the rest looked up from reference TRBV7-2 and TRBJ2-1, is GAGVSQSPSNKVTEKGKDVELRCDPISGHTALYWYRQSLGQGLEFLIYFQGNSAPDKSGLPSDRFSAERTGGSVSTLTIQRTQQEDSAVYLCASSPWGSDEQFFGPGTRLTVL.

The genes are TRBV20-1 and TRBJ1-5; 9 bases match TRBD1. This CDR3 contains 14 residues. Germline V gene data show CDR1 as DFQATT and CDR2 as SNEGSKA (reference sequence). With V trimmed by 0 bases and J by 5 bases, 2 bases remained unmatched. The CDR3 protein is CSARDWTGDQPQHF. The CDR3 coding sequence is TGCAGTGCTAGAGATTGGACAGGGGATCAGCCCCAGCATTTT.

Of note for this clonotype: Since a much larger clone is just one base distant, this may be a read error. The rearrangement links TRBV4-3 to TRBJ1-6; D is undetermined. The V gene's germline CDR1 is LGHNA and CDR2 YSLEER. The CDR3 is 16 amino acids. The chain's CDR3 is CAGSQDPPGGNSPLHF. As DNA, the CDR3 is TGCGCCGGCAGCCAAGATCCTCCAGGCGGCAATTCACCCCTCCACTTT.

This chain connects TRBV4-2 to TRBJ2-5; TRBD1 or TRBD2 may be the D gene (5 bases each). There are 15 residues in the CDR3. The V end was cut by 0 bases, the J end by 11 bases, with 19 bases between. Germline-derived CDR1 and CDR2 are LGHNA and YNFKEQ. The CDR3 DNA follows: TGTGCCAGCAGCCAAGAATTGTGGAATTTGGGGGAGCAGTACTTC. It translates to CASSQELWNLGEQYF.

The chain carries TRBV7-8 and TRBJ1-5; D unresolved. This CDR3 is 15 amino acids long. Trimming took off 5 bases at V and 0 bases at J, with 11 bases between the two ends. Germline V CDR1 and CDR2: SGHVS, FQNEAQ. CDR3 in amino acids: CASSPGRTSNQPQHF. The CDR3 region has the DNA TGTGCCAGCAGCCCCGGACGGACTAGCAATCAGCCCCAGCATTTT.

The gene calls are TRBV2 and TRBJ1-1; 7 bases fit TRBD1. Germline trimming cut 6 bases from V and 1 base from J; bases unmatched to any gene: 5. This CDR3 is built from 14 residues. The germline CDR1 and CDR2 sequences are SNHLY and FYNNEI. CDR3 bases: TGTGCCAGCAGCCCGGACAGGACGAACACTGAAGCTTTCTTT. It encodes CASSPDRTNTEAFF. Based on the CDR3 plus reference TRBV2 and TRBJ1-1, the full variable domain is EPEVTQTPSHQVTQMGQEVILRCVPISNHLYFYWYRQILGQKVEFLVSFYNNEISEKSEIFDDQFSVERPDGSNFTLKIRSTKLEDSAMYFCASSPDRTNTEAFFGQGTRLTVV.

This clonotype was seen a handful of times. The CDR3 reads CASSLGGTLGHEQFF. CDR3 in DNA: TGTGCCAGCAGCTTAGGTGGGACCCTAGGCCATGAGCAGTTCTTC. The V call is TRBV7-2, the J call TRBJ2-1; the D gene could be TRBD1 or TRBD2 (5 bases each). CDR1 and CDR2 from the germline V gene are SGHTA and FQGNSA. V was trimmed by 1 base and J by 8 bases, leaving 15 bases between them. This CDR3 has 15 residues. The variable domain in full, with the rest retrieved from reference TRBV7-2 and TRBJ2-1, is GAGVSQSPSNKVTEKGKDVELRCDPISGHTALYWYRQSLGQGLEFLIYFQGNSAPDKSGLPSDRFSAERTGGSVSTLTIQRTQQEDSAVYLCASSLGGTLGHEQFFGPGTRLTVL.

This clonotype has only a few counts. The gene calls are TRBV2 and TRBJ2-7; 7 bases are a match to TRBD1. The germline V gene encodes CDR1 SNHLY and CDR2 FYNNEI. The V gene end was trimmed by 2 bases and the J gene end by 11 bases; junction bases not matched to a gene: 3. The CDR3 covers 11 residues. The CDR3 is CASSEPGQKYF. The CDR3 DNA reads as TGTGCCAGCAGTGAACCGGGACAGAAGTACTTC.

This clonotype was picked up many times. The CDR3 loop is CASSARDISSRTQYF. CDR3 coding DNA: TGTGCCAGCAGCGCGCGGGACATCTCTTCGCGTACGCAGTATTTT. The rearrangement links TRBV7-2 to TRBJ2-3; D tentatively reads TRBD1 or TRBD2 (6 bases each). V shed 5 bases and J shed 8 bases, with 20 bases lying between them. Germline V gives CDR1 SGHTA, CDR2 FQGNSA. The CDR3 runs to 15 residues.

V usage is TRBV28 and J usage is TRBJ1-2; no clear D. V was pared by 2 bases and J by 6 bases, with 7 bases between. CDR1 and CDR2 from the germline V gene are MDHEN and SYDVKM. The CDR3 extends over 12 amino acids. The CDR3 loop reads CASSLSTDGYTF. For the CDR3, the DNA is TGTGCCAGCAGTTTAAGTACAGATGGCTACACCTTC.

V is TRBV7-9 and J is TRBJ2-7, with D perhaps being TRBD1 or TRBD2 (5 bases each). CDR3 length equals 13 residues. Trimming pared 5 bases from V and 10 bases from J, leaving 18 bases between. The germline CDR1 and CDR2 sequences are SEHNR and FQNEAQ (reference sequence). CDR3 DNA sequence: TGTGCCAGCAGCCCGAAACACGGGACGCCCCAGTACTTC. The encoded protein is CASSPKHGTPQYF.

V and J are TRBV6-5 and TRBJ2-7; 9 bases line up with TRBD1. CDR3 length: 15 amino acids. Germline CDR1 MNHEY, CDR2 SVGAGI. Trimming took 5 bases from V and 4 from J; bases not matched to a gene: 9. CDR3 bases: TGTGCCAGCAGTGCCCCGGACAGGGGACCTTACGAGCAGTACTTC. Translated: CASSAPDRGPYEQYF.

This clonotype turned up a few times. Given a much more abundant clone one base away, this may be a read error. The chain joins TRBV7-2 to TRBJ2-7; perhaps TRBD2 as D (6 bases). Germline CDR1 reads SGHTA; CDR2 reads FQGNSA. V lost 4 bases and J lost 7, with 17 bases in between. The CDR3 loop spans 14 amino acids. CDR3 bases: TGTGCCAGCAGCTGGGGCGGGATTTACAATGAGCAGTACTTC. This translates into CASSWGGIYNEQYF.

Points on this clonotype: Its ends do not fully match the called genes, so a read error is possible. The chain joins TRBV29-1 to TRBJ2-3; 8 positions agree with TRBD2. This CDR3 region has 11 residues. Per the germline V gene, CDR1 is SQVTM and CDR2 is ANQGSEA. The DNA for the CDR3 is TGTAGCGGGGCGGGCAAAGATACGCAGTATTTT. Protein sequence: CSGAGKDTQYF.

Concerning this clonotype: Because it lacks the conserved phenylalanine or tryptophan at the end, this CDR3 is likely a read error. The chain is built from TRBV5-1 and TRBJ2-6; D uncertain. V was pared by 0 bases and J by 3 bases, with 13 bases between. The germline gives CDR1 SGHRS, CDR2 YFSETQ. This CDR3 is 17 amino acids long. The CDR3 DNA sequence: TGCGCCAGCAGCTTGGGGATGATGGTGTATGGGGCCAACGTCCTGACTTAC. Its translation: CASSLGMMVYGANVLTY.

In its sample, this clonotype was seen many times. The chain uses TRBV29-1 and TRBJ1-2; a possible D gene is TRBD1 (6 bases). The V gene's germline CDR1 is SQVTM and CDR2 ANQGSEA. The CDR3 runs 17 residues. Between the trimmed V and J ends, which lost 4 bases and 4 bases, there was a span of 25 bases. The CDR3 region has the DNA TGCAGCGTTGCCCCATCAGGCCCGACAGGCCGCCCCTATGGCTACACCTTC. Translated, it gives CSVAPSGPTGRPYGYTF.

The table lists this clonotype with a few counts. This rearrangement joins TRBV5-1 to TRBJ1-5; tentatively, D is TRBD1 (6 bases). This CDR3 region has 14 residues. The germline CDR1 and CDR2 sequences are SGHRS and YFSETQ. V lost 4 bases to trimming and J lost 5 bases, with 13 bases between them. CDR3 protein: CASSLEGGYQPQHF. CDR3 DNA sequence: TGCGCCAGCAGCCTTGAGGGGGGCTATCAGCCCCAGCATTTT.

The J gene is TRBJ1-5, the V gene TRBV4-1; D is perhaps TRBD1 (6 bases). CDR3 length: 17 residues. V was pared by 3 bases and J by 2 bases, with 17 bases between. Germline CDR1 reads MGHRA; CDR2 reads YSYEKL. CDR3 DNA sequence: TGCGCCAGCAGCCACTTGTCGGGGGCCGGGCGCAATCAGCCCCAGCATTTT. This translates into CASSHLSGAGRNQPQHF.

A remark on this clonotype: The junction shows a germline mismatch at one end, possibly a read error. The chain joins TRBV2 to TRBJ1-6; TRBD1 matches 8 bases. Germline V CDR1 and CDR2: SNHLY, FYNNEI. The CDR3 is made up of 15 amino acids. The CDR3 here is CSSSEYRGRHSPLHF. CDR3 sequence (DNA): TGTTCCAGCAGTGAGTACAGGGGGAGACATTCACCCCTCCACTTT.

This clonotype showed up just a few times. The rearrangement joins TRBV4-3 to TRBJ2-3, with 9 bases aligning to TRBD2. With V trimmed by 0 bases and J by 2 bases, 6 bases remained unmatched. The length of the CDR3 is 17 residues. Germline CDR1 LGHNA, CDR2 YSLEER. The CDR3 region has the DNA TGCGCCAGCAGCCAAGATGGGGCGGGGGGGCCCACAGATACGCAGTATTTT. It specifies CASSQDGAGGPTDTQYF.

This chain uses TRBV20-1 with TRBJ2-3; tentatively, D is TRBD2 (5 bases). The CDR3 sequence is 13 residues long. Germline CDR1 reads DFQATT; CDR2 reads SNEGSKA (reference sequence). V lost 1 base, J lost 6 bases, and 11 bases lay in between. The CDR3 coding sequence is TGCAGTGCTAGAGGGACCGGGATTGATACGCAGTATTTT. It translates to CSARGTGIDTQYF.

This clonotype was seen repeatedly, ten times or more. The CDR3 region is CSAPTGNYGYTF. CDR3 sequence (DNA): TGCAGTGCACCGACAGGGAACTATGGCTACACCTTC. The chain is built from TRBV20-1 and TRBJ1-2; TRBD1 matches 7 bases. Per germline, CDR1 DFQATT and CDR2 SNEGSKA (reference sequence). The CDR3 has 12 amino acids. Unmatched junction bases numbered 3, after V lost 6 bases and J lost 2 bases.

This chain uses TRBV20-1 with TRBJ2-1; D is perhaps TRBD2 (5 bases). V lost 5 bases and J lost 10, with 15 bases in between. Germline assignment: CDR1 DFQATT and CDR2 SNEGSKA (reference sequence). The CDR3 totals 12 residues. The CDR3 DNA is TGCAGTGCTCGGAGGCCTAGGAGAGAGCAGTTCTTC. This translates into CSARRPRREQFF.

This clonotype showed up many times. In nucleotides, the CDR3 is TGTGCCAGCAGCCCGGACAGGGGGCAGGAGCAGTTCTTC. Translation gives CASSPDRGQEQFF. V gene TRBV11-1 combines with J gene TRBJ2-1, with 11 bases that match TRBD1. The germline V gene has CDR1 SGHAT and CDR2 FQDESV (reference sequence). Unmatched junction bases numbered 4, after V lost 5 bases and J lost 10 bases. This CDR3 spans 13 amino acids. The full variable domain, completed using reference TRBV11-1 and TRBJ2-1, is EAEVAQSPRYKITEKSQAVAFWCDPISGHATLYWYRQILGQGPELLVQFQDESVVDDSQLPKDRFSAERLKGVDSTLKIQPAELGDSAMYLCASSPDRGQEQFFGPGTRLTVL.

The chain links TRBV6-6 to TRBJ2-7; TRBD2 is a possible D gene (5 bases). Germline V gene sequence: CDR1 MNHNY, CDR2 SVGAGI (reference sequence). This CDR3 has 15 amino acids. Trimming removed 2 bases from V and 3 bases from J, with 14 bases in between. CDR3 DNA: TGTGCCAGCAGTTACGAGGGCAGTGATCTCTACGAGCAGTACTTC. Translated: CASSYEGSDLYEQYF.

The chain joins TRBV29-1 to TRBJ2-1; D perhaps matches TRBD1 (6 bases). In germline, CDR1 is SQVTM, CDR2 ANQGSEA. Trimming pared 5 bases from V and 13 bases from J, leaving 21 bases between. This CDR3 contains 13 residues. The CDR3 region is CSVSSNREWDQFF. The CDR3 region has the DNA TGCAGCGTTTCCTCGAACAGGGAATGGGATCAGTTCTTC.

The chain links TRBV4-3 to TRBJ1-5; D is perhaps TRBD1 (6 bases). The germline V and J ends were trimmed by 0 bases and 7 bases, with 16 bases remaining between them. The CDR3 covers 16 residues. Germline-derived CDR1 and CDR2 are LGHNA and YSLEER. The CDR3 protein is CASSQERVQGEQPQHF. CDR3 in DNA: TGCGCCAGCAGCCAAGAAAGGGTACAGGGAGAGCAGCCCCAGCATTTT.

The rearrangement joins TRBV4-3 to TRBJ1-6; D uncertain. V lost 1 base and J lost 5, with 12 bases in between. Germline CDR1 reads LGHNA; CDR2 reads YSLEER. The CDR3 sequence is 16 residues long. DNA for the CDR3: TGCGCCAGCAGCCAAGCTACGGCAGGCCATAATTCACCCCTCCACTTT. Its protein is CASSQATAGHNSPLHF.

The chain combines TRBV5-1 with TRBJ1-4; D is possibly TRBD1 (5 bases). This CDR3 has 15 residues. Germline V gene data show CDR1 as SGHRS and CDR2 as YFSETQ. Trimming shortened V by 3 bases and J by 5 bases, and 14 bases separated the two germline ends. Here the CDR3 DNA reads TGCGCCAGCAGCTCAAGGGGAGCCCAAAATGAAAAACTGTTTTTT. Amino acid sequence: CASSSRGAQNEKLFF.